This T cell receptor beta chain stems from a study of blood T cell repertoires in COVID-19. Study-level information: Sites across the United States, Italy and Spain contributed samples from acute and convalescent COVID-19. The cDNA or gDNA used as material had been derived from T cells, B-cell-depleted T cells, or PBMCs.

The assay was immunoSEQ multiplex PCR, and TCRdb's table has in-frame clones only and misses some. The sample lists 220,000 or so clones, about 82% occurring once. Recovered participants had two consecutive negative NP/OP PCR tests, healthcare professional clearance, or symptom resolution. Trimming removed 4 bases from V and 11 bases from J, with 15 bases in between. CDR1 LGHDT and CDR2 YNNKEL come from the germline V gene (reference sequence). The CDR3 is 14 amino acids. The clonotype originates from a woman in her forties or fifties who had recovered from COVID-19. Sequenced input: PBMCs or T cells enriched from blood (not recorded which). The chain uses TRBV3-1 (or the pseudogene TRBV3-2) and TRBJ1-6; D possibly corresponds to TRBD1 (5 bases). This CDR3 is CASSPGTSQPPLHF. The CDR3 nucleotides are TGTGCCAGCAGCCCTGGGACTAGTCAGCCACCCCTCCACTTT.